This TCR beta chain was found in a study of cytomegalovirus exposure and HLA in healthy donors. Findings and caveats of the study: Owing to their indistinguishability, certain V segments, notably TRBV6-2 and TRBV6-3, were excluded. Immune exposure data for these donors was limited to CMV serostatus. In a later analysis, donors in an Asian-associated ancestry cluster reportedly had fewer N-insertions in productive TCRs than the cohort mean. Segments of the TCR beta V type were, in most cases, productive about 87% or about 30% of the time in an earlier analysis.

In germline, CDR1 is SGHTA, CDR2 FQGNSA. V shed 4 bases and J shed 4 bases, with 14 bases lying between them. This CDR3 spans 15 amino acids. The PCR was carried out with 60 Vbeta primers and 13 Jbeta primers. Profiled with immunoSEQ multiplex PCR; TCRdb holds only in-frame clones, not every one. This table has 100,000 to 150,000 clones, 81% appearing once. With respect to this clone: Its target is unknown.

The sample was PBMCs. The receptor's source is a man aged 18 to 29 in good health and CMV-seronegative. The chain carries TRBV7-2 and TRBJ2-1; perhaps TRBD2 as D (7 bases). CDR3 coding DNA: TGTGCCAGCAGCTCCTTCGCGGGGGCGTACAATGAGCAGTTCTTC. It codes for CASSSFAGAYNEQFF.